There are a few counts of the clone carrying this TCR beta chain. The data belong to a study of shared T cell receptors in the human thymus. The CDR3 has 15 amino acids. CDR1 and CDR2 (germline): SGHVS, FNYEAQ. Trimming removed 4 bases at V and 3 bases at J, with 16 bases between. The table came from immunoSEQ multiplex PCR; TCRdb's copy has only in-frame clones and leaves some out. Of roughly 710,000 clones listed, 80% to 90% are singletons. These data were likewise used in another study, on human thymus T cells.

The sample comprised thymocytes. This sequence originates from a girl under three years old with a congenital heart defect. This chain joins TRBV7-6 and TRBJ2-7, with D maybe TRBD1 (5 bases). In DNA form, the CDR3 reads TGTGCCAGCAGCTCTCAGGGTGGCAGGGACTACGAGCAGTACTTC. Translation gives CASSSQGGRDYEQYF.